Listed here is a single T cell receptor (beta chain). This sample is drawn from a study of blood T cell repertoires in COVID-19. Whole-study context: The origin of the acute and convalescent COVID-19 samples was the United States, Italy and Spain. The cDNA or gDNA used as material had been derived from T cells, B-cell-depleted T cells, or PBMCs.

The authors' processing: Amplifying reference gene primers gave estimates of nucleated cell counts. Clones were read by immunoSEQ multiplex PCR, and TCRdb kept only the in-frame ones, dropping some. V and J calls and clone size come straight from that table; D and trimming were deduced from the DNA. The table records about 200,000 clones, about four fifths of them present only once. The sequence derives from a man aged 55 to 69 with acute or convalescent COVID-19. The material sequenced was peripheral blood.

The CDR3 nucleotides are TGTGCCAGCAGTAGCGGGAGTTGGGCCCACTCTAGCACAGATACGCAGTATTTT. Amino acid sequence: CASSSGSWAHSSTDTQYF. The rearrangement links TRBV21-1 to TRBJ2-3; TRBD2 was called by the table and not checked on the DNA. TRBV21-1 is described as a pseudogene. The CDR3 is 18 amino acids.